This T cell receptor beta chain comes out of a study of OX40 agonist ivuxolimab in advanced cancers. Broader study findings: Normalized T-cell clonal expansion was also low in a subset of nonresponders. CD4+ T cells averaged fewer expanded clones than CD8+ T cells.

Clones were read by immunoSEQ multiplex PCR, and TCRdb kept only the in-frame ones, dropping some. Found here are about 89,000 clones, 86% of them singletons; the top ten hold 6.5%. Comments on this clone: Its antigen is not known.

Germline lookup yields CDR1 SGHNT and CDR2 YYREEE (reference sequence). Trimming removed 2 bases from V and 1 base from J, with 6 bases in between. This CDR3 has 13 amino acids. This clonotype originated in an adult with an advanced solid tumor such as melanoma, head and neck, liver or kidney cancer. Sequenced material: CD4+ or CD8+ T cells sorted from blood, taken in a trial of the OX40 agonist ivuxolimab. The chain combines TRBV5-4 with TRBJ2-5; D gene unclear. The chain's CDR3 is CASSLDVQETQYF. CDR3 bases: TGTGCCAGCAGCTTAGACGTCCAAGAGACCCAGTACTTC.